The rows below give T cell receptor beta chains drawn from one sample of a study of CD8 T cells in Susac syndrome. TCRdb reprocessed the immunoSEQ multiplex PCR reads via MiXCR and lists one record per CDR3 protein. The sample carries around 270,000 distinct CDR3 sequences, approximately 85% recorded once. Sequenced sample: CD8+ T cells from PBMCs. The origin of the receptors is a human donor with multiple sclerosis. CDR3s include the opening cysteine and the closing phenylalanine or tryptophan. A D gene is named only where the DNA matches it firmly. Expanded clones are given a class, and other clones once, few, many or no size at all.

size,V,J,D,DNA,CDR3
.,TRBV7-2,TRBJ2-5,TRBD1,TGTGCCAGCAGCCCCACAGGGGGCAGGAGAGAGACCCAGTACTTC,CASSPTGGRRETQYF
once,TRBV27,TRBJ2-3,.,TGTGCCAGCAGTTGGTTCGCTAGCACAGATACGCAGTATTTT,CASSWFASTDTQYF
.,TRBV4-3,TRBJ2-1,TRBD1,TGCGCCAGCGGGGCCGGGACAGGGGCTTCCTACAATGAGCAGTTCTTC,CASGAGTGASYNEQFF
.,TRBV6-6,TRBJ1-5,TRBD1,TGTGCCAGCAGAGCCGGGACAGGCAATTTACAGCCCCAGCATTTT,CASRAGTGNLQPQHF
.,TRBV20-1,TRBJ2-1,.,TGCAGTGCTAGAGATGGAGGGACGGAATCTATGAATGAGCAGTTCTTC,CSARDGGTESMNEQFF
.,TRBV13,TRBJ2-7,.,TGTGCCAGCAGCCCCCGGTTAGCCTACGAGCAGTACTTC,CASSPRLAYEQYF
.,TRBV7-9,TRBJ2-3,TRBD2,TGTGCCAGCAGCTTAGTGGCGGGAGGTTCAGATACGCAGTATTTT,CASSLVAGGSDTQYF
few,TRBV6-2/TRBV6-3,TRBJ2-7,.,TGTGCCAGCGGTCTCCCCGAGCAGTACTTC,CASGLPEQYF
.,TRBV20-1,TRBJ2-7,TRBD1,TGCAGTGCTCTAGAAAGAGGACAGGGTCTCTACGAGCAGTACTTC,CSALERGQGLYEQYF
.,TRBV28,TRBJ1-4,.,TGTGCCAGCACCCTTGTTAGGGCCAATAATGAAAAACTGTTTTTT,CASTLVRANNEKLFF
.,TRBV7-9,TRBJ1-4,TRBD1,TGTGCCAGCAGCCCTTATAGGACAGGGAATGAAAAACTGTTTTTT,CASSPYRTGNEKLFF
.,TRBV4-3,TRBJ2-7,.,TGCGCCAGCAGCCAAGTCATGGACGTAGCCTACGAGCAGTACTTC,CASSQVMDVAYEQYF
once,TRBV12-3/TRBV12-4,TRBJ1-5,.,TGTGCCAGCAGTACCCAGGGGTCCAATCAGCCCCAGCATTTT,CASSTQGSNQPQHF
once,TRBV13,TRBJ1-1,.,TGTGCCAGCAGCTCCGGCCTGGTTGGCAGGGCGGACACTGAAGCTTTCTTT,CASSSGLVGRADTEAFF
.,TRBV15,TRBJ2-2,.,TGTGCCACCAGCCACAGTGAGAACACCGGGGAGCTGTTTTTT,CATSHSENTGELFF
.,TRBV2,TRBJ2-4,.,TGTGCCAGCAGGGCAGAGACGAGTGTAGCCAAAAACATTCAGTACTTC,CASRAETSVAKNIQYF
once,TRBV12-3/TRBV12-4,TRBJ2-3,TRBD1,TGTGCCAGCAGCGAGGAAGAAGGGACAGGGTCTAGCACAGATACGCAGTATTTT,CASSEEEGTGSSTDTQYF
.,TRBV28,TRBJ1-1,.,TGTGCCAGCAGTGTTAGGGACGGGAGCACTGAAGCTTTCTTT,CASSVRDGSTEAFF
.,TRBV20-1,TRBJ1-1,.,TGCAGTGCTAGAGATCTTGCAGCGAGGGGTGAAGCTTTCTTT,CSARDLAARGEAFF
.,TRBV6-1,TRBJ2-7,.,TGTGCCAGCAGTGAACCGGGGGAACCCTACGAGCAGTACTTC,CASSEPGEPYEQYF
.,TRBV20-1,TRBJ2-7,.,TGCAGTGCTAGACTCGGAACCTACGAGCAGTACTTC,CSARLGTYEQYF
.,TRBV28,TRBJ2-2,.,TGTGCCAGCAGTTTATTCAGGAACACCGGGGAGCTGTTTTTT,CASSLFRNTGELFF
.,TRBV19,TRBJ2-5,.,TGTGCCAGTAGCCCCGGACCAAGCACGTACCAAGAGACCCAGTACTTC,CASSPGPSTYQETQYF
.,TRBV6-2/TRBV6-3,TRBJ1-1,TRBD1,TGTGCCAGCAGTTACACCGGGACAGGCGGGACTGAAGCTTTCTTT,CASSYTGTGGTEAFF
.,TRBV6-5,TRBJ2-2,.,TGTGCCAGCAGTCCTTCTTTGGGACACGGGGAGCTGTTTTTT,CASSPSLGHGELFF
once,TRBV6-5,TRBJ1-2,.,TGTGCCAGCAGCCCCGTTTTATTATCCGGGGATGGCTACACCTTC,CASSPVLLSGDGYTF
.,TRBV19,TRBJ1-1,.,TGTGCCAGTAAGAGGACCGCGAACACTGAAGCTTTCTTT,CASKRTANTEAFF
.,TRBV27,TRBJ1-2,TRBD1,TGTGCCAGCCGGAGACAGGGGAACTATGGCTACACCTTC,CASRRQGNYGYTF
once,TRBV28,TRBJ2-6,TRBD1,TGTGCCAGCAGTTCGAAAGGGTCTAAGTGGGACAGCTGGGCCAACGTCCTGACTTTC,CASSSKGSKWDSWANVLTF
.,TRBV27,TRBJ2-7,TRBD1,TGTGCCAGCAGTCACCGAACAGGGGTCAACGAGCAGTACTTC,CASSHRTGVNEQYF
.,TRBV6-2/TRBV6-3,TRBJ2-4,.,TGTGCCAGCCGCAGGGAGTCGGGAAACATTCAGTACTTC,CASRRESGNIQYF
.,TRBV28,TRBJ2-7,.,TGTGCCAGCAGTTTATACTCAGGGCCCTACGAGCAGTACTTC,CASSLYSGPYEQYF
.,TRBV6-1,TRBJ2-7,TRBD2,TGTGCCAGCAGTCTAGCGGGAGGGCTATCCAGGGACGAGCAGTACTTC,CASSLAGGLSRDEQYF
.,TRBV3-1,TRBJ2-2,TRBD2,TGTGCCAGCAGCTGGACTAGCGGGGAGAACACCGGGGAGCTGTTTTTT,CASSWTSGENTGELFF
.,TRBV30,TRBJ1-5,.,TGTGCCTGGAGGGCAGGTCATAGCAATCAGCCCCAGCATTTT,CAWRAGHSNQPQHF
few,TRBV5-1,TRBJ2-1,.,TGCGCCAGCAGCTTGGCCGGAGGGTACTATGAGCAGTTCTTC,CASSLAGGYYEQFF
.,TRBV7-9,TRBJ2-3,TRBD2,TGTGCCAGCAGCTTAACGTCCCTCGGGGGAGGGTTGGCGGATACGCAGTATTTT,CASSLTSLGGGLADTQYF
.,TRBV13,TRBJ1-3,.,TGTGCCAGCAGCCTCAGCTCTGGAAACACCATATATTTT,CASSLSSGNTIYF
.,TRBV19,TRBJ2-1,.,TGTGCCGGGGGCTCCGCGGGGAGCTCCTACAATGAGCAGTTCTTC,CAGGSAGSSYNEQFF
.,TRBV4-3,TRBJ1-1,.,TGCGCCAGCAGCCAAGATATGAGGGCTGAAGCTTTCTTT,CASSQDMRAEAFF
.,TRBV13,TRBJ2-1,TRBD1,TGTGCCAGCAGCTCCGCCGGGACAGGGTACTACAATGAGCAGTTCTTC,CASSSAGTGYYNEQFF
few,TRBV11-2,TRBJ1-1,.,TGTGCCAGCAGCCTACCCTACGGGGGAATGAACACTGAAGCTTTCTTT,CASSLPYGGMNTEAFF